This T cell receptor (beta chain) stems from a study of beta chain features in type 1 diabetes. Points from the study as a whole: Significant though moderate, a shortening of TCRB CDR3s appeared in all four CD4+ subsets of Type 1 diabetes patients. cDNA-based reads could over-represent cells with high TCR expression.

As for this clone: As yet, its antigen is unknown.

The sequenced template was cDNA made from the entire isolated RNA. Method: immunoSEQ multiplex PCR; TCRdb's copy keeps in-frame clones and lacks some. The data hold 300,000 to 350,000 clones, with about a tenth observed a single time. Germline lookup yields CDR1 MNHEY and CDR2 SVGAGI. V was pared by 0 bases and J by 2 bases, with 6 bases between. The CDR3 has 14 amino acids. The chain is built from TRBV6-5 and TRBJ2-3, with D unresolved. The sequence was obtained from a man aged 30 to 39 with type 1 diabetes. The sequenced sample was central memory CD4+ T cells from blood. The CDR3 nucleotides are TGTGCCAGCAGTTACTCCGCAGTCACAGATACGCAGTATTTT. Protein product: CASSYSAVTDTQYF.